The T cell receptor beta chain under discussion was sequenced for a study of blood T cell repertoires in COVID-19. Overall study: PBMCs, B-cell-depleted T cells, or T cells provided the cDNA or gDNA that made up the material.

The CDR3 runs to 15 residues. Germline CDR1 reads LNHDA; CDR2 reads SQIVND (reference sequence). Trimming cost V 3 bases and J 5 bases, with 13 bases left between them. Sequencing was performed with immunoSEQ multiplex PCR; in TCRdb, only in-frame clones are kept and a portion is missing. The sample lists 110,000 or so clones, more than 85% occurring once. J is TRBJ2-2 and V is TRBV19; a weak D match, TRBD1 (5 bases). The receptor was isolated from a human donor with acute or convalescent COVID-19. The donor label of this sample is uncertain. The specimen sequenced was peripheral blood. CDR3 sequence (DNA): TGTGCCAGTAGTATTAGGCAGGGTTTAACCGGGGAGCTGTTTTTT. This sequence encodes CASSIRQGLTGELFF.